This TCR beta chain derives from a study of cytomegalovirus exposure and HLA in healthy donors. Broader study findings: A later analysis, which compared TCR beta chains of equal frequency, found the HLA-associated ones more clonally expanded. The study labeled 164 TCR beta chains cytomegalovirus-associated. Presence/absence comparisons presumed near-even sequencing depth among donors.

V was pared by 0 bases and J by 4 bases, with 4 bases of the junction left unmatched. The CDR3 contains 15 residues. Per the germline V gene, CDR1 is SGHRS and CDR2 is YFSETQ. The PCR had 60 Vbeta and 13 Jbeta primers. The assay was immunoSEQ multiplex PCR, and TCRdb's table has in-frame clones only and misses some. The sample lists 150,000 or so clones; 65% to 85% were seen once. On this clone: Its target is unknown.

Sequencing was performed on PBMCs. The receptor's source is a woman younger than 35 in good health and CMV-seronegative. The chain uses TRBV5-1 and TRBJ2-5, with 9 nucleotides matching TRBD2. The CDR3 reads CASSLGLAGRETQYF. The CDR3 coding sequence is TGCGCCAGCAGCTTGGGGCTAGCGGGAAGAGAGACCCAGTACTTC.